This T cell receptor (beta chain) was found in a study of cytomegalovirus exposure and HLA in healthy donors. Trimming pared 1 base from V and 8 bases from J, leaving 14 bases between. This CDR3 has 15 amino acids. Germline V gene lookup returns CDR1 SNHLY and CDR2 FYNNEI. PCR amplification relied on 60 Vbeta primers (plus 13 Jbeta primers). Sequencing used immunoSEQ multiplex PCR; TCRdb keeps in-frame clones, though not all of them. The repertoire holds about 120,000 clones, with 74% as singletons. This sequence was found in a human donor in good health. Source material: PBMCs. V gene TRBV2 combines with J gene TRBJ1-4; possible D gene TRBD1, 6 bases. In nucleotides, the CDR3 is TGTGCCAGCAGTGAAGATCAGGGGTCAGGGGAAAAACTGTTTTTT. Amino acids: CASSEDQGSGEKLFF.